The 19 T cell receptor beta chains given below trace back to one sample, sequenced in a study of cytomegalovirus exposure and HLA in healthy donors. Primers for the PCR totalled 60 Vbeta and 13 Jbeta. Sequenced by immunoSEQ multiplex PCR; TCRdb stores in-frame clones only, minus some. The table includes 250,000 to 350,000 clones, roughly 85% detected once. The sample comprised PBMCs. Receptor source: a man aged 40-49 years in good health and CMV-seropositive.

This clone was counted once. The genes are TRBV21-1 and TRBJ1-3; TRBD1, the table's D call, lacks a check against the DNA. TRBV21-1 is a listed pseudogene. This CDR3 spans 18 amino acids. CDR3 sequence reads: CASSKGGTGETAGNTIYF. The CDR3 region has the DNA TGTGCCAGCAGCAAAGGCGGGACAGGGGAAACAGCTGGAAACACCATATATTTT.

The genes are TRBV9 and TRBJ2-1, with a tentative D call TRBD2 (5 bases). V was trimmed by 0 bases and J by 2 bases, leaving 9 bases between them. CDR3 length: 15 residues. Germline loops: CDR1 SGDLS, CDR2 YYNGEE. DNA of the CDR3: TGTGCCAGCAGCGTAGACGGGGTCCCCTACAATGAGCAGTTCTTC. This translates into CASSVDGVPYNEQFF.

V is TRBV4-2 and J is TRBJ1-2; no firm D call. V was trimmed by 0 bases and J by 2 bases, leaving 10 bases between them. The CDR3 consists of 15 residues. Germline V lookup: CDR1 LGHNA, CDR2 YNFKEQ. The CDR3 sequence is CASSQDLTRNYGYTF. Here the CDR3 DNA reads TGTGCCAGCAGCCAAGATCTTACGAGAAACTATGGCTACACCTTC.

The V and J genes are TRBV4-1 and TRBJ2-1; D gene ambiguous. V gave up 3 bases and J gave up 7 bases, with 13 bases separating them. Germline V gene lookup returns CDR1 MGHRA and CDR2 YSYEKL. This CDR3 has 14 amino acids. The CDR3 protein is CASSQTPSGNEQFF. The CDR3 coding sequence is TGCGCCAGCAGCCAGACCCCCTCGGGTAATGAGCAGTTCTTC.

This rearrangement joins TRBV18 to TRBJ1-4; no clear D. Germline V CDR1 and CDR2: KGHSH, LQKENI. The length of the CDR3 is 13 residues. Trimming took off 3 bases at V and 8 bases at J, with 10 bases between the two ends. The CDR3, as DNA: TGTGCCAGCTCACCTCGGCCCAGGGAAAAACTGTTTTTT. Protein: CASSPRPREKLFF.

The J gene is TRBJ1-2, the V gene TRBV5-1; unclear D gene. This CDR3 is 13 amino acids long. Trimming pared 5 bases from V and 2 bases from J, leaving 10 bases between. Germline V CDR1 and CDR2: SGHRS, YFSETQ. The CDR3, as DNA: TGCGCCAGCAGGGCCCGGGGAAACTATGGCTACACCTTC. Protein sequence: CASRARGNYGYTF.

This sequence joins TRBV2 and TRBJ1-3; 7 nucleotides line up with TRBD1. This CDR3 spans 15 amino acids. Germline lookup yields CDR1 SNHLY and CDR2 FYNNEI. V lost 5 bases to trimming and J lost 3 bases; unmatched junction nucleotides: 7. The CDR3, as DNA: TGTGCCAGCAGTCTGGGACAGTCGGATGGAAACACCATATATTTT. This translates into CASSLGQSDGNTIYF.

Comment on this clone: The sample contains more than one DNA sequence encoding this CDR3. The rearrangement uses TRBV6-1 and TRBJ2-7, with D perhaps TRBD2 (5 bases). Germline CDR1 MNHNS, CDR2 SASEGT. The CDR3 contains 14 residues. With 2 bases removed from V and 0 bases from J, the gap between germline ends came to 8 bases. CDR3 amino acids: CASSERGSSYEQYF. The CDR3, as DNA: TGTGCCAGCAGTGAAAGAGGGAGCTCCTACGAGCAGTACTTC.

The chain employs TRBV29-1 and TRBJ2-1; a possible D gene is TRBD1 (5 bases). The CDR3 totals 16 residues. V lost 6 bases and J 3 bases, leaving 21 bases between the germline ends. Germline CDR1 reads SQVTM; CDR2 reads ANQGSEA. CDR3 loop: CSVNALTGHLYNEQFF. The CDR3 coding sequence is TGCAGCGTCAACGCCCTTACAGGTCACCTCTACAATGAGCAGTTCTTC.

V usage is TRBV11-2 and J usage is TRBJ2-4; maybe TRBD1 (6 bases). The V gene lost 0 bases and the J gene lost 6 bases, with 12 bases spanning the gap. Germline CDR1 SGHAT, CDR2 FQNNGV. The CDR3 sequence is 15 residues long. For the CDR3, the DNA is TGTGCCAGCAGCTTAGATGGGCCAGGGGCAAACATTCAGTACTTC. Translation: CASSLDGPGANIQYF.

The chain has TRBV29-1 and TRBJ2-7, with D possibly TRBD1 on 5 matching bases. The CDR3 consists of 13 residues. V lost 4 bases, J lost 0 bases, and 10 bases lay in between. Germline V gene data show CDR1 as SQVTM and CDR2 as ANQGSEA. The CDR3 nucleotides are TGCAGCGTTGGGGGCTGGAGCTCCTACGAGCAGTACTTC. This sequence encodes CSVGGWSSYEQYF.

As regards this clone: Other DNA sequences in this sample translate to the same CDR3. J is TRBJ2-7 and V is TRBV5-1; 9 bases match TRBD1. J lost 2 bases, V lost 0 bases, and 0 bases had no gene match. Germline V gene data show CDR1 as SGHRS and CDR2 as YFSETQ. This CDR3 is built from 14 residues. In nucleotides, the CDR3 is TGCGCCAGCAGCTTGGGACAGGGGGCCTACGAGCAGTACTTC. Its protein is CASSLGQGAYEQYF.

The chain carries TRBV9 and TRBJ2-3, with 12 bases lining up with TRBD2. This CDR3 comprises 18 residues. Looked up from germline, CDR1 is SGDLS and CDR2 is YYNGEE. The V segment lost 4 bases and the J segment 0 bases; nucleotides outside the gene matches: 9. The CDR3 bases are TGTGCCAGCAGCCCAAGACTAGCGGGGGCCTCTAGCACAGATACGCAGTATTTT. Encoded protein: CASSPRLAGASSTDTQYF.

V usage is TRBV6-5 and J usage is TRBJ2-1; 15 nucleotides agree with TRBD2. J was trimmed by 8 bases and V by 4 bases; bases with no gene match: 6. Germline V gene sequence: CDR1 MNHEY, CDR2 SVGAGI. CDR3 length equals 16 residues. The CDR3 protein is CASSSGLAGGWDEQFF. The CDR3 region has the DNA TGTGCCAGCAGTTCGGGACTAGCGGGAGGATGGGATGAGCAGTTCTTC.

The chain's CDR3 is CASSPPLGLAGGPSLEQYF. The CDR3 DNA follows: TGTGCCAGCAGCCCCCCCTTGGGACTAGCGGGAGGGCCCTCTCTCGAGCAGTACTTC. The rearrangement joins TRBV13 to TRBJ2-7, with 16 positions matching TRBD2. J lost 6 bases, V lost 5 bases, and 16 bases had no gene match. There are 19 residues in the CDR3. Per the germline V gene, CDR1 is PRHDT and CDR2 is FYEKMQ (reference sequence).

The J gene is TRBJ2-7, the V gene TRBV30; no reliable D call. Germline V gene lookup returns CDR1 GTSNPN and CDR2 SVGIG (reference sequence). The CDR3 sequence is 14 residues long. V dropped 3 bases and J dropped 2 bases, with 14 bases sitting between them. Written as DNA, the CDR3 is TGTGCCTGGAGAATTAACCAACTAACCTACGAGCAGTACTTC. Translation: CAWRINQLTYEQYF.

This clone showed up just once. V and J are TRBV15 and TRBJ2-2; 16 bases fit TRBD2. Unmatched junction bases numbered 10, after V lost 5 bases and J lost 1 base. CDR3 size: 20 residues. Per germline, CDR1 LNHNV and CDR2 YYDKDF (reference sequence). The CDR3 spells CATSPTPGTSGRVNTGELFF. DNA for the CDR3: TGTGCCACCAGCCCAACCCCCGGGACTAGCGGGAGGGTGAACACCGGGGAGCTGTTTTTT.

The chain uses TRBV19 and TRBJ2-3; 11 bases map to TRBD2. Trimming at V came to 5 bases and at J to 0 bases, leaving 4 bases not matched to a gene. Germline values: CDR1 LNHDA, CDR2 SQIVND (reference sequence). The CDR3 totals 16 residues. In nucleotides, the CDR3 is TGTGCCAGTAGTCTGGGACTAGCGGCTAGCACAGATACGCAGTATTTT. This translates into CASSLGLAASTDTQYF.

This chain links TRBV10-1 with TRBJ1-1; TRBD1 matches at 7 bases. V was clipped by 6 bases and J by 1 base; unmatched bases: 2. The CDR3 totals 13 residues. Germline loops: CDR1 WNHNN, CDR2 SYGVQD (reference sequence). The CDR3: CASSGTENTEAFF. DNA of the CDR3: TGCGCCAGCAGCGGGACAGAGAACACTGAAGCTTTCTTT.